This TCR beta chain is from a study of T-cell reconstitution after alpha-beta-depleted transplantation in children. It was with unique molecular identifiers that the TCRbeta library was prepared. TCRdb reprocessed the PCR reads via MiXCR and lists one record per CDR3 protein. The profile shows some 400,000 distinct CDR3 sequences, around 21% of them singletons. The sample holds many counts of this clonotype. The specimen comprised PBMCs from the stem cell graft donor, sampled from the stem cell graft. This receptor was taken from a human donor who donated a stem cell graft to a child with acute myeloid leukemia.

CDR3 nucleotides: TGCAGTGCTATGGGGGGCGGGAGCACCCACGAGCAGTACTTC. Residues: CSAMGGGSTHEQYF. The chain joins TRBV20-1 to TRBJ2-7; possible D gene TRBD2, 7 bases. CDR1 DFQATT and CDR2 SNEGSKA come from the germline V gene (reference sequence). Between the trimmed V and J ends, which lost 4 bases and 5 bases, there was a span of 18 bases. The CDR3 extends over 14 amino acids.